The 30 T cell receptor beta chains reported below all come from one sample, sequenced in a study of blood T cell repertoires in COVID-19. Produced via immunoSEQ multiplex PCR; TCRdb's table is partial and in-frame only. The sample comprises about 250,000 clones, about 90% of which are singletons, and roughly 3.1% rests with the top ten. The sequenced sample consisted of peripheral blood. The receptor set was obtained from a man in his late teens or twenties with active or convalescent COVID-19.

The V and J genes are TRBV3-1 (or the pseudogene TRBV3-2) and TRBJ2-7, with 9 positions matching TRBD2. V gave up 0 bases and J gave up 5 bases; unmatched junction bases: 8. The CDR3 length is 16 residues. Germline loops: CDR1 LGHDT, CDR2 YNNKEL (reference sequence). CDR3 sequence reads: CASSQDWLAGYHEQYF. The CDR3 DNA follows: TGTGCCAGCAGCCAAGATTGGCTAGCGGGATACCACGAGCAGTACTTC.

The J gene is TRBJ2-4, the V gene TRBV2; 7 bases fit TRBD2. Germline V gene lookup returns CDR1 SNHLY and CDR2 FYNNEI. With 6 bases clipped from V and 0 bases from J, the junction kept 11 bases outside the gene matches. This CDR3 is 17 amino acids long. The CDR3, as DNA: TGTGCCAGCAGGGGGCTTACTAGCGCCCTAGCCAAAAACATTCAGTACTTC. The encoded protein is CASRGLTSALAKNIQYF.

This clone was seen a handful of times. This chain joins TRBV3-1 (or the pseudogene TRBV3-2) and TRBJ2-7; no definite D call. V dropped 1 base and J dropped 5 bases, with 12 bases sitting between them. Germline V gives CDR1 LGHDT, CDR2 YNNKEL (reference sequence). This CDR3 spans 14 amino acids. The CDR3 is CASSQAHISNEQYF. CDR3 sequence (DNA): TGTGCCAGCAGCCAAGCTCACATTAGCAACGAGCAGTACTTC.

The V and J genes are TRBV7-3 and TRBJ1-2; 11 nucleotides line up with TRBD1. This CDR3 has 18 amino acids. Germline CDR1 is SGHTA and CDR2 is FQGTGA. J gave up 3 bases and V 3 bases, and 12 bases lay outside the gene matches. CDR3 DNA sequence: TGTGCCAGCAGCTTTGCCCCAGGACAGGGGGCAGTCTACTATGGCTACACCTTC. Translating gives CASSFAPGQGAVYYGYTF. Together with reference TRBV7-3 and TRBJ1-2, the CDR3 gives the full variable domain: GAGVSQTPSNKVTEKGKYVELRCDPISGHTALYWYRQSLGQGPEFLIYFQGTGAADDSGLPNDRFFAVRPEGSVSTLKIQRTERGDSAVYLCASSFAPGQGAVYYGYTFGSGTRLTVV.

This chain uses TRBV7-3 with TRBJ2-2; tentatively, D is TRBD2 (6 bases). There are 16 residues in the CDR3. The V gene lost 1 base and the J gene lost 6 bases, with 15 bases spanning the gap. The germline V gene encodes CDR1 SGHTA and CDR2 FQGTGA. The CDR3, as DNA: TGTGCCAGCAGCTTAATAGCCCTAGGGAGGCCCGGGGAGCTGTTTTTT. Amino acids: CASSLIALGRPGELFF.

In nucleotides, the CDR3 is TGTGCCAGTAGCTCTAGCGGGAGTTGGGGCGAGCAGTACTTC. Protein: CASSSSGSWGEQYF. This chain uses TRBV19 with TRBJ2-7; 10 bases fit TRBD2. The CDR3 has 14 amino acids. V was clipped by 6 bases and J by 6 bases; unmatched bases: 8. CDR1 and CDR2 from the germline V gene are LNHDA and SQIVND (reference sequence).

This rearrangement joins TRBV11-1 to TRBJ1-6; D perhaps matches TRBD1 (6 bases). Trimming left V 6 bases short and J 6 bases short, with 12 bases between. Germline CDR1 is SGHAT and CDR2 is FQDESV (reference sequence). This CDR3 has 14 amino acids. CDR3 nucleotide sequence: TGTGCCAGCAGTTCAGGACAGCTTAATTCACCCCTCCACTTT. It yields the protein CASSSGQLNSPLHF.

V gene TRBV6-6 combines with J gene TRBJ1-2; D may be TRBD1 (5 bases). Per germline, CDR1 MNHNY and CDR2 SVGAGI (reference sequence). The CDR3 is 13 residues long. The germline V and J ends were trimmed by 6 bases and 4 bases, with 12 bases remaining between them. In nucleotides, the CDR3 is TGTGCCAGCAGAGATACAGGAGTCTATGGCTACACCTTC. Encoded protein: CASRDTGVYGYTF.

This chain links TRBV5-1 with TRBJ1-2; 8 bases match TRBD1. Germline values: CDR1 SGHRS, CDR2 YFSETQ. The CDR3 has 15 amino acids. J gave up 4 bases and V 7 bases, and 12 bases lay outside the gene matches. The CDR3: CASRPQGAFTYGYTF. The CDR3 nucleotides are TGCGCCAGCCGACCTCAGGGGGCTTTCACCTATGGCTACACCTTC.

V usage is TRBV7-2 and J usage is TRBJ1-1; no definite D call. This CDR3 spans 14 amino acids. The V and J ends lost 5 bases and 0 bases respectively, with 10 bases between them. Looked up from germline, CDR1 is SGHTA and CDR2 is FQGNSA. CDR3 amino acids: CASSPLVMNTEAFF. Written as DNA, the CDR3 is TGTGCCAGCAGCCCCTTAGTTATGAACACTGAAGCTTTCTTT.

This chain connects TRBV27 to TRBJ1-4, with D uncertain. Germline CDR1 MNHEY, CDR2 SMNVEV (reference sequence). The CDR3 sequence is 14 residues long. The germline V and J ends were trimmed by 5 bases and 6 bases, with 13 bases remaining between them. The CDR3: CASSTRSADEKLFF. The CDR3 coding sequence is TGTGCCAGCAGTACCAGGTCGGCCGATGAAAAACTGTTTTTT.

The genes are TRBV6-6 and TRBJ1-6; 7 bases are shared with TRBD1. The trim removed 5 bases at V and 0 bases at J, leaving 7 bases unmatched. The CDR3 covers 17 residues. Per the germline V gene, CDR1 is MNHNY and CDR2 is SVGAGI (reference sequence). This chain's CDR3 is CASSPWTGSSYNSPLHF. The CDR3, as DNA: TGTGCCAGCAGTCCCTGGACAGGAAGCTCCTATAATTCACCCCTCCACTTT.

The V and J genes are TRBV28 and TRBJ1-2; TRBD1 is a possible D gene (5 bases). The germline V gene has CDR1 MDHEN and CDR2 SYDVKM. The CDR3 runs to 14 residues. Trimming took 5 bases from V and 8 from J, leaving 18 bases between them. The CDR3 nucleotides read TGTGCCAGCAGTATCCCGACAGACTCTTGGGGCTACACCTTC. As protein: CASSIPTDSWGYTF.

V is TRBV9 and J is TRBJ1-6, with 10 bases lining up with TRBD1. The CDR3 is made up of 14 amino acids. J gave up 7 bases and V 4 bases, and 2 bases lay outside the gene matches. The germline gives CDR1 SGDLS, CDR2 YYNGEE. CDR3 protein: CASSLGQGNSPLHF. Here the CDR3 DNA reads TGTGCCAGCAGCTTGGGACAGGGGAATTCACCCCTCCACTTT. Full variable domain (missing parts from reference TRBV9 and TRBJ1-6): DSGVTQTPKHLITATGQRVTLRCSPRSGDLSVYWYQQSLDQGLQFLIQYYNGEERAKGNILERFSAQQFPDLHSELNLSSLELGDSALYFCASSLGQGNSPLHFGNGTRLTVT.

The genes are TRBV11-2 and TRBJ2-7; no firm D call. Germline values: CDR1 SGHAT, CDR2 FQNNGV. Trimming shortened V by 4 bases and J by 3 bases, and 4 bases separated the two germline ends. This CDR3 is 11 amino acids long. Here the CDR3 DNA reads TGTGCCAGCAGCTCTTTCTACGAGCAGTACTTC. Residues: CASSSFYEQYF.

On this clone: Germline and junction disagree at one end, which may indicate a read error. The chain has TRBV7-7 and TRBJ2-1, with TRBD2 identical over 11 bases. Germline CDR1 reads SSHAT; CDR2 reads FNYEAQ (reference sequence). The CDR3 runs to 16 residues. CDR3 nucleotide sequence: TGTGCTAGCAGCTTAGGTCTAGCGGGAGGAGGCAATGAGCAGTTCTTC. It yields the protein CASSLGLAGGGNEQFF.

The gene calls are TRBV4-2 and TRBJ2-7; the D is unclear. Germline V CDR1 and CDR2: LGHNA, YNFKEQ. The CDR3 sequence is 13 residues long. V gave up 1 base and J gave up 6 bases, with 10 bases separating them. The CDR3 here is CASSQGAGLEQYF. In nucleotides, the CDR3 is TGTGCCAGCAGCCAAGGGGCAGGCCTCGAGCAGTACTTC.

The chain links TRBV7-9 to TRBJ2-7, with D perhaps TRBD2 (5 bases). With 3 bases removed from V and 5 bases from J, the gap between germline ends came to 17 bases. CDR3 length equals 15 residues. Germline V gene lookup returns CDR1 SEHNR and CDR2 FQNEAQ (reference sequence). The CDR3 loop is CASSFIEGRADEQYF. Written as DNA, the CDR3 is TGTGCCAGCAGCTTTATCGAGGGTAGGGCGGACGAGCAGTACTTC. The whole variable domain, remainder taken from reference TRBV7-9 and TRBJ2-7, is DTGVSQNPRHKITKRGQNVTFRCDPISEHNRLYWYRQTLGQGPEFLTYFQNEAQLEKSRLLSDRFSAERPKGSFSTLEIQRTEQGDSAMYLCASSFIEGRADEQYFGPGTRLTVT.

The V call is TRBV27, the J call TRBJ1-1, with D perhaps matching TRBD1 (6 bases). The CDR3 sequence is 16 residues long. Germline V CDR1 and CDR2: MNHEY, SMNVEV (reference sequence). V lost 6 bases and J lost 0, with 17 bases in between. The CDR3 nucleotides read TGTGCCAGCAGCCTCCAAGGGGGAGTCATGAACACTGAAGCTTTCTTT. Protein sequence: CASSLQGGVMNTEAFF.

This clone was seen only a few times. Other DNA sequences of this sample code for an identical CDR3. The chain is built from TRBV5-1 and TRBJ2-7; a possible D gene is TRBD1 (5 bases). The CDR3 runs 14 residues. V was shortened by 0 bases and J by 2 bases, with 9 bases between the two germline ends. The germline V gene has CDR1 SGHRS and CDR2 YFSETQ. The DNA of the CDR3 is TGCGCCAGCAGCTTGGAGGGGCTTACCTACGAGCAGTACTTC. Encoded protein: CASSLEGLTYEQYF.

This clone was recorded a few times. The chain joins TRBV5-1 to TRBJ1-1; D may be TRBD1 (6 bases). Trimming shortened V by 2 bases and J by 2 bases, and 10 bases separated the two germline ends. The CDR3 is 14 residues long. Germline CDR1 reads SGHRS; CDR2 reads YFSETQ. CDR3 DNA: TGCGCCAGCAGCTTCGGGACACACAACACTGAAGCTTTCTTT. Amino acids: CASSFGTHNTEAFF.

V usage is TRBV10-3 and J usage is TRBJ1-3; no reliable D call. The CDR3 loop spans 13 amino acids. The germline CDR1 and CDR2 sequences are ENHRY and SYGVKD. The germline V and J ends were trimmed by 8 bases and 3 bases, with 11 bases remaining between them. DNA for the CDR3: TGTGCCATCGGAGGGCCAGATGGAAACACCATATATTTT. Amino acids: CAIGGPDGNTIYF.

The CDR3: CASSTGQGTETQYF. The CDR3 nucleotides read TGCGCCAGCAGCACTGGACAGGGGACAGAGACCCAGTACTTC. The chain has TRBV5-1 and TRBJ2-5; 9 positions agree with TRBD1. Germline CDR1 is SGHRS and CDR2 is YFSETQ. The CDR3 length is 14 residues. Unmatched junction bases numbered 5, after V lost 4 bases and J lost 4 bases. Together with reference TRBV5-1 and TRBJ2-5, the CDR3 gives the full variable domain: KAGVTQTPRYLIKTRGQQVTLSCSPISGHRSVSWYQQTPGQGLQFLFEYFSETQRNKGNFPGRFSGRQFSNSRSEMNVSTLELGDSALYLCASSTGQGTETQYFGPGTRLLVL.

V and J are TRBV28 and TRBJ1-5; TRBD1 aligns across 7 bases. The junction had 4 bases not matched to a gene; V was cut back by 6 bases and J by 5 bases. CDR1 is MDHEN, CDR2 SYDVKM, per germline. CDR3 length equals 13 residues. The CDR3 reads CASRLQGDQPQHF. The CDR3 DNA reads as TGTGCCAGCAGGTTGCAGGGGGATCAGCCCCAGCATTTT.

The V and J genes are TRBV11-2 and TRBJ2-5; D uncertain. The CDR3 is 12 amino acids. V lost 4 bases to trimming and J lost 4 bases, with 7 bases between them. Germline loops: CDR1 SGHAT, CDR2 FQNNGV. The CDR3 is CASSSHRETQYF. The CDR3 DNA sequence: TGTGCCAGCAGCTCCCACAGAGAGACCCAGTACTTC.

The chain uses TRBV4-3 and TRBJ2-1, with 8 bases lining up with TRBD2. This CDR3 comprises 16 residues. The germline CDR1 and CDR2 sequences are LGHNA and YSLEER. The trim removed 3 bases at V and 2 bases at J, leaving 6 bases unmatched. The CDR3: CASSHSAGAPYNEQFF. CDR3 in DNA: TGCGCCAGCAGCCACTCAGCGGGAGCCCCCTACAATGAGCAGTTCTTC.

This clone appeared a single time. The chain joins TRBV5-5 to TRBJ2-5; D remains unclear. CDR1 and CDR2 from the germline V gene are SGHKS and YYEKEE (reference sequence). The CDR3 is 13 amino acids. V was cut by 1 base and J by 2 bases, with 6 bases left in between. The CDR3, as DNA: TGTGCCAGCAGCTTGTGGCCACAAGAGACCCAGTACTTC. It codes for CASSLWPQETQYF.

V usage is TRBV9 and J usage is TRBJ2-3; D ambiguous. The CDR3 extends over 14 amino acids. The V end was cut by 0 bases, the J end by 4 bases, with 9 bases between. The germline V gene has CDR1 SGDLS and CDR2 YYNGEE. CDR3 sequence reads: CASSVEFRADTQYF. CDR3 nucleotide sequence: TGTGCCAGCAGCGTAGAATTCCGAGCAGATACGCAGTATTTT.

CDR3 amino acids: CATSRVAGVGNEQFF. DNA of the CDR3: TGTGCCACCAGCAGAGTAGCGGGAGTGGGAAATGAGCAGTTCTTC. The J gene is TRBJ2-1, the V gene TRBV15; 9 bases are a match to TRBD2. CDR3 length: 15 residues. Germline trimming cut 1 base from V and 7 bases from J; bases unmatched to any gene: 5. CDR1 and CDR2 (germline): LNHNV, YYDKDF (reference sequence). Drawing the rest from reference TRBV15 and TRBJ2-1, the complete variable domain is DAMVIQNPRYQVTQFGKPVTLSCSQTLNHNVMYWYQQKSSQAPKLLFHYYDKDFNNEADTPDNFQSRRPNTSFCFLDIRSPGLGDTAMYLCATSRVAGVGNEQFFGPGTRLTVL.

This sequence joins TRBV9 and TRBJ1-1, with a tentative D call TRBD1 (5 bases). CDR1 is SGDLS and CDR2 is YYNGEE in the germline V gene. The length of the CDR3 is 15 residues. The V end lost 0 bases, the J end lost 8 bases, and 17 bases lay between the germline ends. The CDR3 DNA follows: TGTGCCAGCAGCGTAGGGGGCAGGTTCGATGCCGAAGCTTTCTTT. Its protein is CASSVGGRFDAEAFF.